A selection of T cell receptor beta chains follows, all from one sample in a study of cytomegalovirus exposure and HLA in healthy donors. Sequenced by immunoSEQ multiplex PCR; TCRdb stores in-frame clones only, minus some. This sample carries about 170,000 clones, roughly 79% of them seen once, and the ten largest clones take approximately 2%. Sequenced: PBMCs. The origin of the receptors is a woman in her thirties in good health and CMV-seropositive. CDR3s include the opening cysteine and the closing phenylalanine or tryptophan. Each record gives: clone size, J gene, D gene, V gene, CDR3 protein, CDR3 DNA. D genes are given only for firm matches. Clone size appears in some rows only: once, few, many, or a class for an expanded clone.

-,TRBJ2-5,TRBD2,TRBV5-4,CASSSGGQETQYF,TGTGCCAGCAGCTCCGGGGGGCAAGAGACCCAGTACTTC
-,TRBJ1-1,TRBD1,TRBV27,CASFGRGFTEAFF,TGTGCCAGCTTTGGCAGGGGGTTCACTGAAGCTTTCTTT
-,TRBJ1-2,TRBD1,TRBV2,CAGQTDRDYGYTF,TGTGCCGGACAAACCGACAGGGACTATGGCTACACCTTC
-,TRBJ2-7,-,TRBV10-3,CAISDTDRTASYEQYF,TGTGCCATCAGTGATACCGACAGGACAGCCTCCTACGAGCAGTACTTC
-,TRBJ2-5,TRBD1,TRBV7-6,CASSLGQLLEETQYF,TGTGCCAGCAGCTTGGGACAGCTGTTAGAAGAGACCCAGTACTTC
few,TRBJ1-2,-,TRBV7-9,CASSLARPGTYGYTF,TGTGCCAGCAGCTTAGCGCGGCCGGGGACATATGGCTACACCTTC
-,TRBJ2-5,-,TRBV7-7,CASSSGQQETQYF,TGTGCCAGCAGCTCAGGACAGCAAGAGACCCAGTACTTC
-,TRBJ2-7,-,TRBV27,CASSLPGREEQYF,TGTGCCAGCAGTCTACCCGGGCGGGAAGAGCAGTACTTC
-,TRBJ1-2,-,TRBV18,CASSRTETSNYGYTF,TGTGCCAGCTCACGGACAGAAACGTCTAACTATGGCTACACCTTC
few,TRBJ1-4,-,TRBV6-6,CASSYRTGSGFEKLFF,TGTGCCAGCAGTTACCGCACAGGGAGTGGGTTTGAAAAACTGTTTTTT
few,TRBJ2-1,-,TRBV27,CASRLAVYNEQFF,TGTGCCAGCAGACTAGCAGTTTACAATGAGCAGTTCTTC
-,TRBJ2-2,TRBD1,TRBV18,CASSPSGDRVAGELFF,TGTGCCAGCTCACCGTCCGGTGACAGGGTTGCCGGGGAGCTGTTTTTT
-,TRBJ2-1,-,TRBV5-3,CARGTKKRSSYNEQFF,TGTGCCAGAGGAACTAAAAAGCGGAGCTCCTACAATGAGCAGTTCTTC
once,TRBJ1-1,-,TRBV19,CATKALLRNTEAFF,TGTGCCACCAAAGCCCTCTTAAGGAACACTGAAGCTTTCTTT
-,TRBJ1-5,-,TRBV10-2,CASSESILQPQHF,TGCGCCAGCAGTGAGTCCATTCTACAGCCCCAGCATTTT
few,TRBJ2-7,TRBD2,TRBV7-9,CASSPGGEKGSYEQYF,TGTGCCAGCAGCCCGGGGGGGGAAAAGGGATCCTACGAGCAGTACTTC
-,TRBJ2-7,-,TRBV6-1,CASSEAVQGATYEQYF,TGTGCCAGCAGTGAAGCTGTACAAGGGGCTACCTACGAGCAGTACTTC
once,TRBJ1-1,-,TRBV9,CASSVVGQGEAFF,TGTGCCAGCAGCGTAGTAGGGCAGGGTGAAGCTTTCTTT
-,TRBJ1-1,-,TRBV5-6,CASRPPAGTEAFF,TGTGCCAGCAGGCCCCCGGCGGGGACTGAAGCTTTCTTT
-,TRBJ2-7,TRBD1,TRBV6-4,CASSDGDRGEQYF,TGTGCCAGCAGTGACGGGGACAGGGGCGAGCAGTACTTC
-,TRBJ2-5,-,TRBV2,CASSEVRVSQETQYF,TGTGCCAGCAGTGAAGTGAGGGTCAGTCAAGAGACCCAGTACTTC
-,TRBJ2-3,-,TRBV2,CASSLYRDDTQYF,TGTGCCAGCAGCCTTTACAGGGACGATACGCAGTATTTT
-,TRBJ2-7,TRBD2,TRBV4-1,CASSQVTGGLYEQYF,TGCGCCAGCAGCCAAGTTACGGGGGGGCTCTACGAGCAGTACTTC
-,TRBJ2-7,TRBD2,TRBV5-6,CASSFNGGYSYEQYF,TGTGCCAGCAGCTTTAACGGGGGGTATTCCTACGAGCAGTACTTC
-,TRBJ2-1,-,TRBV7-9,CASSLGGDFDEQFF,TGTGCCAGCAGCTTAGGGGGGGATTTCGATGAGCAGTTCTTC
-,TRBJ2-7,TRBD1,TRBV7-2,CASSSTGAPSYEQYF,TGTGCCAGCAGCTCCACAGGGGCCCCTTCCTACGAGCAGTACTTC
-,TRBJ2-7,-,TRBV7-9,CASSSGGVYEQYF,TGTGCCAGCAGCTCAGGCGGGGTCTACGAGCAGTACTTC
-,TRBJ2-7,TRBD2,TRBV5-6,CASSLGLAGPSYEQYF,TGTGCCAGCAGCTTGGGCCTAGCGGGCCCTAGCTACGAGCAGTACTTC
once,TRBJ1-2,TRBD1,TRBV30,CAWRGQGFNYGYTF,TGTGCCTGGCGGGGACAGGGGTTCAACTATGGCTACACCTTC
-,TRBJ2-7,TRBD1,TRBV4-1,CASSQDTRTGLIYEQYF,TGCGCCAGCAGCCAAGACACCCGGACAGGGCTTATCTACGAGCAGTACTTC
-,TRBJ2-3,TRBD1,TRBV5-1,CASSLTGQEVNTQYF,TGCGCCAGCAGCCTAACGGGACAGGAGGTAAATACGCAGTATTTT
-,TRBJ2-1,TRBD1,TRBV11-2,CASSLGQGAYNEQFF,TGTGCCAGCAGCTTAGGGCAGGGGGCGTACAATGAGCAGTTCTTC
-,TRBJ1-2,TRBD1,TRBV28,CASYNAQGAYYRGYTF,TGTGCCAGCTATAACGCCCAGGGGGCTTATTATAGAGGCTACACCTTC
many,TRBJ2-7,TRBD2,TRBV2,CASSEGTSGLYEQYF,TGTGCCAGCAGTGAAGGGACTAGCGGACTTTACGAGCAGTACTTC
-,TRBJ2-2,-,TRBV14,CASSQARQLHTGELFF,TGTGCCAGCAGCCAAGCCCGACAGCTGCACACCGGGGAGCTGTTTTTT
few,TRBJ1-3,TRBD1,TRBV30,CAWTRRQDRATGNTIYF,TGTGCCTGGACAAGAAGACAAGACAGGGCCACTGGAAACACCATATATTTT
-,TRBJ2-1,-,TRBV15,CATSRDMGDTPFF,TGTGCCACCAGCAGAGATATGGGAGATACCCCGTTCTTC
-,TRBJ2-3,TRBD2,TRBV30,CAWSAGGHTQYF,TGTGCCTGGAGCGCGGGGGGGCATACGCAGTATTTT
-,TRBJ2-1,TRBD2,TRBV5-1,CASSTGLAAQYNEQFF,TGCGCCAGCAGCACGGGACTAGCGGCTCAATACAATGAGCAGTTCTTC
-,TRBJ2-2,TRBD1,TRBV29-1,CSVDWYGQGENTGELFF,TGCAGCGTTGATTGGTATGGGCAGGGGGAAAACACCGGGGAGCTGTTTTTT
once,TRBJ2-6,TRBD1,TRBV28,CASSEQGGGANVLTF,TGTGCCAGCAGTGAACAGGGGGGAGGGGCCAACGTCCTGACTTTC
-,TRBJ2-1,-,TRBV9,CASGGSAYSYNEQFF,TGTGCCAGCGGAGGTAGCGCCTACTCCTACAATGAGCAGTTCTTC
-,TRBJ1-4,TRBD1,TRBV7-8,CASGKTGTSKLFF,TGTGCCAGCGGCAAGACAGGGACCTCAAAACTGTTTTTT
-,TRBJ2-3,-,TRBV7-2,CASSLQGGSTDTQYF,TGTGCCAGCAGCTTACAGGGGGGATCCACAGATACGCAGTATTTT
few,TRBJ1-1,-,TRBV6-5,CASRTTGFFTEAFF,TGTGCCAGCAGGACGACAGGTTTCTTCACTGAAGCTTTCTTT
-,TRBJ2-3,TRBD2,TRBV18,CASSPGLAGGTDTQYF,TGTGCCAGCTCACCGGGACTAGCGGGAGGCACAGATACGCAGTATTTT
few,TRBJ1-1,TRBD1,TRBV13,CASSPLTGYTEAFF,TGTGCCAGCAGCCCCCTGACAGGGTACACTGAAGCTTTCTTT
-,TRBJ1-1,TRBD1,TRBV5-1,CASSSSTGEDTEAFF,TGCGCCAGCAGCTCCTCGACAGGGGAAGACACTGAAGCTTTCTTT
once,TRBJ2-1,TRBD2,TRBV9,CASSAPGLATGSDEQFF,TGTGCCAGCAGCGCACCGGGACTAGCAACTGGTAGTGATGAGCAGTTCTTC
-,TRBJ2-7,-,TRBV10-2,CATFESLGGGGEQYF,TGCGCCACCTTCGAAAGTTTGGGGGGTGGGGGCGAGCAGTACTTC
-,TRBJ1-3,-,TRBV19,CASSMSIRSGNTIYF,TGTGCCAGTAGTATGAGTATACGCTCTGGAAACACCATATATTTT
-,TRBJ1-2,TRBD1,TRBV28,CASSPDRGRLPYTF,TGTGCCAGCAGCCCAGACAGGGGGCGCTTACCCTACACCTTC
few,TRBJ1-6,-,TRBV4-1,CASSQEVEAVPNSPLHF,TGCGCCAGCAGCCAAGAGGTCGAGGCAGTCCCTAATTCACCCCTCCACTTT
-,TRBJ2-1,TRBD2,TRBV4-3,CASSQESGRGNEQFF,TGCGCCAGCAGCCAAGAATCCGGGAGGGGCAATGAGCAGTTCTTC
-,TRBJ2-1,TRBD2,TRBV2,CASSTRASGFSSYNEQFF,TGTGCCAGCAGTACCCGGGCTAGCGGGTTTAGCTCCTACAATGAGCAGTTCTTC
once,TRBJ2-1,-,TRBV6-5,CATRQTGEQFF,TGTGCCACCCGCCAGACGGGTGAGCAGTTCTTC
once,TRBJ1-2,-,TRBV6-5,CASSPRQEFYGYTF,TGTGCCAGCAGCCCTCGACAGGAGTTTTATGGCTACACCTTC
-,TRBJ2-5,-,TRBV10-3,CAPTGQETQYF,TGTGCCCCCACGGGACAAGAGACCCAGTACTTC
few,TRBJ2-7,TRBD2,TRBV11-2,CASSLGLAAAYEQYF,TGTGCCAGCAGCTTAGGGCTAGCGGCGGCCTACGAGCAGTACTTC